This T cell receptor (beta chain) comes out of a study of T-cell reconstitution after alpha-beta-depleted transplantation in children. This CDR3 has 16 residues. Germline V lookup: CDR1 MDHEN, CDR2 SYDVKM. The V end lost 3 bases, the J end lost 5 bases, and 19 bases lay between the germline ends. A library of TCRbeta sequences, prepared with unique molecular identifiers, was generated. TCRdb called the PCR reads again in MiXCR, with one record for every CDR3 protein. The table lists hundreds of thousands of distinct CDR3 sequences, 30% to 35% of them singletons. The clonotype comes from a human donor who donated a stem cell graft to a child with aplastic anemia. Sample: PBMCs from the stem cell graft donor, taken from the stem cell graft. The chain is built from TRBV28 and TRBJ1-1; TRBD1 is a possible D gene (5 bases). CDR3 DNA sequence: TGTGCCAGCAGTTTGTCCCTGGGGGGAGGTAGGACTGAAGCTTTCTTT. Protein sequence: CASSLSLGGGRTEAFF.